Below are 5 T cell receptor beta chains sequenced from a single sample in a study of cytomegalovirus exposure and HLA in healthy donors. PCR employed 60 Vbeta and 13 Jbeta primers. Using immunoSEQ multiplex PCR, the repertoire was profiled, and TCRdb retains in-frame clones only, with some absent. Of tens of thousands of clones listed, more than 65% are singletons. Sequencing was performed on PBMCs. These receptors were collected from a man aged 25-45 years in good health and CMV-seronegative.

The genes are TRBV7-9 and TRBJ2-5; 10 bases match TRBD1. The end of the DNA aligns better with TRBJ2-7, so the J call may be wrong. Germline CDR1 reads SEHNR; CDR2 reads FQNEAQ (reference sequence). This CDR3 region has 15 residues. The CDR3 region is CASSRRDRGPYEQYF. The DNA of the CDR3 is TGTGCCAGCAGTCGGAGGGACAGGGGACCTTACGAGCAGTACTTC.

V usage is TRBV7-9 and J usage is TRBJ1-4; D is uncertain. V gave up 1 base and J gave up 10 bases, with 16 bases separating them. The CDR3 covers 15 residues. Germline CDR1 SEHNR, CDR2 FQNEAQ (reference sequence). The CDR3 sequence: CASSLEIGRAGKLFF. The CDR3 region has the DNA TGTGCCAGCAGCTTAGAGATTGGTAGAGCCGGAAAACTGTTTTTT. The full variable domain, completed using reference TRBV7-9 and TRBJ1-4, is DTGVSQNPRHKITKRGQNVTFRCDPISEHNRLYWYRQTLGQGPEFLTYFQNEAQLEKSRLLSDRFSAERPKGSFSTLEIQRTEQGDSAMYLCASSLEIGRAGKLFFGSGTQLSVL.

V usage is TRBV5-1 and J usage is TRBJ2-3, with TRBD2 as a possible D gene (6 bases). Germline V gene lookup returns CDR1 SGHRS and CDR2 YFSETQ. The CDR3 totals 16 residues. V lost 1 base, J lost 3 bases, and 15 bases lay in between. CDR3 DNA: TGCGCCAGCAGCTTGCCCAAGGGAGGTTCGACAGATACGCAGTATTTT. Amino acid sequence: CASSLPKGGSTDTQYF.

V usage is TRBV30 and J usage is TRBJ1-2; tentatively, D is TRBD1 (6 bases). Trimming removed 1 base at V and 8 bases at J, with 20 bases between. The CDR3 totals 15 residues. CDR1 and CDR2 from the germline V gene are GTSNPN and SVGIG (reference sequence). The CDR3 loop reads CAWSGVGHPSEGYTF. CDR3 nucleotides: TGTGCCTGGAGTGGGGTGGGACACCCTTCGGAAGGCTACACCTTC.

The chain joins TRBV7-3 to TRBJ2-5; a possible D gene is TRBD1 (6 bases). Between the trimmed V and J ends, which lost 0 bases and 5 bases, there was a span of 16 bases. Germline CDR1 is SGHTA and CDR2 is FQGTGA. This CDR3 contains 16 residues. The CDR3 DNA reads TGTGCCAGCAGCTTAACATCCAGGGGTACTGGGGAGACCCAGTACTTC. Translating it yields CASSLTSRGTGETQYF.